This T cell receptor beta chain appears in the sequencing data of a study of PD-L1 blockade in urothelial cancer. Only in-frame clones appear in the TCRdb table, and some are missing; sequencing was by immunoSEQ multiplex PCR. The sample records more than 95,000 clones, roughly 83% being singletons. J lost 6 bases, V lost 4 bases, and 4 bases had no gene match. Germline loops: CDR1 LNHDA, CDR2 SQIVND (reference sequence). This CDR3 region has 14 residues. Stated time point: peripheral blood 6 weeks after treatment start. The rearrangement uses TRBV19 and TRBJ2-2, with 8 bases lining up with TRBD2. The TCR comes from a man in his forties or fifties with urothelial cancer. Source: PBMCs, taken around atezolizumab (anti-PD-L1) treatment. CDR3 nucleotides: TGTGCCAGTAGTACGGGGGGGCTCGCCGGGGAGCTGTTTTTT. It codes for CASSTGGLAGELFF.